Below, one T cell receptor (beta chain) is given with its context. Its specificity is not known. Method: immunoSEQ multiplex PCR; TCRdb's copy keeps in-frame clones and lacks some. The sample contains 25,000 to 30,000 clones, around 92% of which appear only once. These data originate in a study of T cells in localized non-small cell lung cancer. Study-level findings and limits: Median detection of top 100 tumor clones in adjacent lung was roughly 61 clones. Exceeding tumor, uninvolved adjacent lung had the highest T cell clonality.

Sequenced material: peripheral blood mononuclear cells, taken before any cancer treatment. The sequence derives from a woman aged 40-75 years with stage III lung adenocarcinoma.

CDR3 loop: CASRTGTGAYEQYF. CDR3 DNA: TGTGCCAGCAGAACGGGGACAGGGGCCTACGAGCAGTACTTC. The gene calls are TRBV6-5 and TRBJ2-7, with TRBD1 matching over 10 bases. The CDR3 consists of 14 residues. The germline V gene encodes CDR1 MNHEY and CDR2 SVGAGI. V was clipped by 6 bases and J by 2 bases; unmatched bases: 4.